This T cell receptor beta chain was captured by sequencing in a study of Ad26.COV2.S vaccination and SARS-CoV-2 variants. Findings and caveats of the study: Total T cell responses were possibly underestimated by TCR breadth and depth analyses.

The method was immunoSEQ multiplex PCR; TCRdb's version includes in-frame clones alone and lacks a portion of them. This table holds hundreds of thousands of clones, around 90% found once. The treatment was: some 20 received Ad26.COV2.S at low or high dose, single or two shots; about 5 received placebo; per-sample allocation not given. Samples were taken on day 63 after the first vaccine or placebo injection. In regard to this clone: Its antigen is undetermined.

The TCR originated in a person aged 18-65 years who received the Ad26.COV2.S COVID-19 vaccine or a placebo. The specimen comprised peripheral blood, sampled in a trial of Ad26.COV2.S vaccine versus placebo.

The CDR3 nucleotides are TGCAGCGTTGATATTGGACAGGGCTACGAGCAGTACTTC. It is translated as CSVDIGQGYEQYF. The chain has TRBV29-1 and TRBJ2-7; 8 nucleotides align to TRBD1. J lost 3 bases, V lost 3 bases, and 4 bases had no gene match. The CDR3 length is 13 residues. CDR1 is SQVTM and CDR2 is ANQGSEA in the germline V gene.